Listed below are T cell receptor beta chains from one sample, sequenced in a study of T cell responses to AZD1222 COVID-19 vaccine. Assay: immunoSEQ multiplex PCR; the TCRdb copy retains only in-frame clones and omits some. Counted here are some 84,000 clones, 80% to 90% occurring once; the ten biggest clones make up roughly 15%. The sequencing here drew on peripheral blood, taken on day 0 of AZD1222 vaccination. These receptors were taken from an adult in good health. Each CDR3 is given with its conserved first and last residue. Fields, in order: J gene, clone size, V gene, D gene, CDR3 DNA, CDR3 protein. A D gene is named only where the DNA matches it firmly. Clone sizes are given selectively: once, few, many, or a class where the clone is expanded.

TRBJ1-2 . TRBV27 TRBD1 TGTGCCAGCAGTACCCAGGACAGGGCGATTGGCTACACCTTC CASSTQDRAIGYTF
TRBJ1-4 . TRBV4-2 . TGTGCCAGCAGCCAAGCGACAGCTGAAAAACTGTTTTTT CASSQATAEKLFF
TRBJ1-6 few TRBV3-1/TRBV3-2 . TGTGCCAGCAGCCAAGACGGAGGTGGGAGGAATTCACCCCTCCACTTT CASSQDGGGRNSPLHF
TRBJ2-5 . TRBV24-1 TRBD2 TGTGCCACCAGTGTGAGCGGGAGAGAGACCCAGTACTTC CATSVSGRETQYF
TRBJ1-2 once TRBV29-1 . TGCAGCACTGACTCCTATGGCTACACCTTC CSTDSYGYTF
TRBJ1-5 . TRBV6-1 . TGTGCCAGCAGTGAATTCAGCAATCAGCCCCAGCATTTT CASSEFSNQPQHF
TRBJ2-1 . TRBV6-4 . TGTGCCAGCAGTGGGGAAGGGTGGCGGGGTGAGCAGTTCTTC CASSGEGWRGEQFF
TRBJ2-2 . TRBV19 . TGTGCCAGTAGTATAATAGCCGGGGAGCTGTTTTTT CASSIIAGELFF
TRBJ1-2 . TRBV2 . TGTGCCAGAGAGGAGAACTATGGCTACACCTTC CAREENYGYTF
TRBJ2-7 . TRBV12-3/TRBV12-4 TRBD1 TGTGCCAGCAGGGGACAGGGCGCTTACGAGCAGTACTTC CASRGQGAYEQYF
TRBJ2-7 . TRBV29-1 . TGCAGCGTTGTCTGGGAATCCTACGAGCAGTACTTC CSVVWESYEQYF
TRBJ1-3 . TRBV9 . TGTGCCAGCAGCGACGGGACGTTAGACACCATATATTTT CASSDGTLDTIYF
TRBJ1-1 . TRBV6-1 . TGTGCCAGCAGTGAAGCGCTGTCGAACACTGAAGCTTTCTTT CASSEALSNTEAFF
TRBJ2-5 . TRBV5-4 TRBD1 TGTGCCAGCAGCCAAGGGACAGGGGGCCGGGAGACCCAGTACTTC CASSQGTGGRETQYF
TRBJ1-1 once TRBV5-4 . TGTGCCAGCAGCTTGGTCCGCGACCCAAGCCGTTCTGAAGCTTTCTTT CASSLVRDPSRSEAFF
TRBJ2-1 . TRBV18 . TGTGCCAGCTCACCACGTATACGGCAGGGCAATGAGCAGTTCTTC CASSPRIRQGNEQFF
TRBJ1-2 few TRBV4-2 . TGTGCCAGCAGCCAACCCGACCCCCGAGGCTATGGCTACACCTTC CASSQPDPRGYGYTF
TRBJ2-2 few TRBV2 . TGTGCCAGCAAGGCGGGCGTGAACACCGGGGAGCTGTTTTTT CASKAGVNTGELFF
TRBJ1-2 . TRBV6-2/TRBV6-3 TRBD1 TGTGCCAGCAGCTCGGGACAGGGATTACAGTATGGCTACACCTTC CASSSGQGLQYGYTF
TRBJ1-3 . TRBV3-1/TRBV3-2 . TGTGCCAGCAGCCGAACAGGCGCCACCTCTGGAAACACCATATATTTT CASSRTGATSGNTIYF
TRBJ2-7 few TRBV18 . TGTGCCAGCTCACCAAGGGCCAGCTACGAGCAGTACTTC CASSPRASYEQYF
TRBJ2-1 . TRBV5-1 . TGCGCCAGCAGGTCCAGGGCCTCCGATTACAATGAGCAGTTCTTC CASRSRASDYNEQFF
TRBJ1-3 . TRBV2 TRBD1 TGTGCCAGTTCTCCGACTTGGACAGGGCCTGGAAACACCATATATTTT CASSPTWTGPGNTIYF
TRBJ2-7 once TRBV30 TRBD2 TGTGCCTGGACCCCTAGCGGAAAAGCCTACGAGCAGTACTTC CAWTPSGKAYEQYF
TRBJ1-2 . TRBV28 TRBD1 TGTGCCAGCAGTTTATACAGGGGTAGGGGCTACACCTTC CASSLYRGRGYTF
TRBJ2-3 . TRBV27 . TGTGCCAGCAGTTTCCGGGACGCTAGCACAGATACGCAGTATTTT CASSFRDASTDTQYF
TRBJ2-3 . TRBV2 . TGTGCCAGTGTAAGGGCCCCTCTGGGCACAGATACGCAGTATTTT CASVRAPLGTDTQYF
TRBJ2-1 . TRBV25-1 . TGTGCCAGCTCTAGTTACAATGAGCAGTTCTTC CASSSYNEQFF
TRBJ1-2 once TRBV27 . TGTGCCAGCAGTCCCTCCCCCCGAATCTATGGCTACACCTTC CASSPSPRIYGYTF
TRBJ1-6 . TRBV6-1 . TGTGCCAGCAGTGACCGGGACGGGAATAATTCACCCCTCCACTTT CASSDRDGNNSPLHF
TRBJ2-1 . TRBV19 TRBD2 TGTGCCAGTAGTATCCGGGCTAGCGGGGTGTACAATGAGCAGTTCTTC CASSIRASGVYNEQFF
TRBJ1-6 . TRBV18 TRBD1 TGTGCCAGCTCACCAAACCAGGGGGATTCACCCCTCCACTTT CASSPNQGDSPLHF
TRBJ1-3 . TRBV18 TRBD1 TGTGCCAGCTCACCACGACAGGGGCCTGGAAACACCATATATTTT CASSPRQGPGNTIYF
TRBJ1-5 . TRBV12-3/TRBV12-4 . TGTGCCAGCAGTTTAGGGCGCAATCAGCCCCAGCATTTT CASSLGRNQPQHF
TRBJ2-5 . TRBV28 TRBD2 TGTGCCAGCAACCCACCTAATAGCCCAGCGGGACGGTTGCAGTACTTC CASNPPNSPAGRLQYF
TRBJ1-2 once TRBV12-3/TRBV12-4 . TGTGCCAGCAGTTACCGGTATGGCTACACCTTC CASSYRYGYTF
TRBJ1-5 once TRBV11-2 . TGTGCCAGCAGCCCGGACAGTCGCAATCAGCCCCAGCATTTT CASSPDSRNQPQHF
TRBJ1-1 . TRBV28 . TGTGCCAGCAGACAAGATCTAAGGGACACTGAAGCTTTCTTT CASRQDLRDTEAFF
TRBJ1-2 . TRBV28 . TGTGCCAGCAGTTCCGGCAACAGGGTGGCCTATGGCTACACCTTC CASSSGNRVAYGYTF
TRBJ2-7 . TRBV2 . TGTGCCAGCAGCGCCGACAGCTACGAGCAGTACTTC CASSADSYEQYF
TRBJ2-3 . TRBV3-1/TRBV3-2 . TGTGCCAGCAGCCCCAGGGGACACAACACAGATACGCAGTATTTT CASSPRGHNTDTQYF
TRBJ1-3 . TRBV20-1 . TGCAGTGCCCCGATAGGAAACACCATATATTTT CSAPIGNTIYF
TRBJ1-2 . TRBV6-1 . TGTGCCAGCAGTGAAGCCATCTATGGCTACACCTTC CASSEAIYGYTF
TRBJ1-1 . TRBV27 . TGTGCCAGCAGTTTATCGGGGGGAAGGGGCACTGAAGCTTTCTTT CASSLSGGRGTEAFF
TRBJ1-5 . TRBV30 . TGTGCCTGGAGTGTCGGGGGTCCCAGCAATCAGCCCCAGCATTTT CAWSVGGPSNQPQHF
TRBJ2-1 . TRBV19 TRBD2 TGTGCCAGTAGCAGGCGGACTCTAGCGGGAAACTACAATGAGCAGTTCTTC CASSRRTLAGNYNEQFF
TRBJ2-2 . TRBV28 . TGTGCCAGCAAACTCGGGGGACGGCGCACCGGGGAGCTGTTTTTT CASKLGGRRTGELFF
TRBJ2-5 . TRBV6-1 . TGTGCCAGCAGTGAAGCGGCGGCTTCCCAAGAGACCCAGTACTTC CASSEAAASQETQYF
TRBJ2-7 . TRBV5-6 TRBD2 TGTGCCAGCAGCCTTACTAGCGGGAGAATGGGTGTGAACGAGCAGTACTTC CASSLTSGRMGVNEQYF
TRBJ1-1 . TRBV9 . TGTGCCAGCAGCGCCTTCTCCGACACTGAAGCTTTCTTT CASSAFSDTEAFF